This TCR beta chain was identified during a study of cytotoxic CD8 clonotypes in ibrutinib-treated CLL (dated by TCRdb to 2020 to 2023). For the wider study: The cohort had over ten relapsed/refractory and around 14 treatment-naive patients; 17 were IGHV unmutated. Partial responses were observed in 24 patients and complete responses in 2; after a median follow-up of roughly 62 months, remission was maintained in about 15 patients and progression was observed in approximately 12. Response samples were obtained after a median of around eleven months of treatment, with a range of about 6 to 36 months. On average, each sample yielded around 270,000 productive templates and under 95,000 productive rearrangements. Longitudinal samples were available for about 30% of the 86 trial participants. Cryopreserved peripheral blood mononuclear cells were obtained prior to treatment, at the time of response, and at either disease progression or sustained remission. Patients were still on ibrutinib when every remission and progressive disease sample was collected. What the work shows at the level of the full study, not this receptor alone: Public clonotypes were rare and either shrank or stayed stable during treatment, and the rise in clonality at ibrutinib response reflected expansion of private clonotypes. At baseline, clonality was higher than in age-matched healthy donors and showed a strong correlation with circulating CD8+ T-cell counts. Sampling times were not matched between patients in sustained remission and patients whose disease was progressing, and lymph node repertoires were not examined. An increase in clonality was observed at ibrutinib response, with clonality remaining stable during sustained remission and falling back toward baseline at progression.

For TCR beta library preparation, around 2.1 micrograms of genomic DNA were extracted from the cryopreserved PBMCs. Longitudinal blood samples from CLL patients on ibrutinib monotherapy underwent high-throughput TCR beta sequencing. The patients were enrolled in a single-center, open-label phase 2 trial of ibrutinib monotherapy. The goal of deep resolution MiSeq sequencing was a depth between 1 in 1 million and 1 in 200,000 T cells, and coverage averaged 10x per clonotype. The immunoSEQ hsTCRB Kit was used to generate the TCR beta libraries. Regarding the original processing steps: ImmunoSEQ Data Assistant and ImmunoSEQ Analyzer were used for data analysis, and V, D and J genes were assigned according to IMGT definitions. Clonality, which ranges from 0 to 1, was calculated as one minus the normalized Shannon entropy of productive rearrangement frequencies. Public clonotype analysis was restricted to overrepresented clonotypes comprising at least 0.05% of each patient's repertoire. Thirteen age-matched healthy donor repertoires from immuneACCESS served as clonality controls. What TCRdb holds here is the immuneACCESS table cut down to in-frame rearrangements. Part of the clones is not present; checked against another copy, under half of the missing clones reflect an unresolved V gene, and the others are unexplained. V and J calls and clone size are copied from that table; D and trimming were computed from the DNA. The sample table lists approximately 350,000 clones, roughly 67% of them with a count of one. Roughly 6% of the sample goes to the ten largest clones.

From cysteine to phenylalanine, the CDR3 is 9 amino acids long. This entry keeps only the CDR3 DNA: 27 bases, framed from base 1. The junction shows trimming of 5 bases on V and 8 bases on J, plus 6 bases between the germline ends. Reading the germline V gene (reference sequence) gives CDR1 DFQATT and CDR2 SNEGSKA. This clone was seen a handful of times. Its antigen is unknown. No base quality values were provided; no much bigger clone lies one nucleotide off. This same CDR3 is encoded by further DNA sequences in the sample. The sequences come from PBMCs, collected after 36 months of ibrutinib treatment. The TCR comes from a human donor with chronic lymphocytic leukemia. The chain joins TRBV20-1 to TRBJ1-2; the D segment cannot be called with confidence. The CDR3 here reads CSASRGYTF. The sequenced DNA is TGCAGTGCTTCTCGGGGCTACACCTTC.